Presented here are 9 T cell receptor beta chains from one specimen sequenced in a study of T-cell reconstitution after alpha-beta-depleted transplantation in children. It was with unique molecular identifiers that the TCRbeta library was prepared. TCRdb itself ran the PCR reads through MiXCR, one entry per CDR3 protein. The repertoire has hundreds of thousands of distinct CDR3 sequences, around 16% of them found once; the top ten carry 0.9% to 1.2%. Sequenced material: PBMCs from the stem cell graft donor, taken from the stem cell graft. Every receptor here comes from a human donor who donated a stem cell graft to a child with acute myeloid leukemia.

This clonotype was observed at least ten times. The rearrangement joins TRBV20-1 to TRBJ2-4, with D perhaps TRBD1 or TRBD2 (6 bases each). The V gene lost 7 bases and the J gene lost 9 bases, with 22 bases spanning the gap. The CDR3 is 14 amino acids. Germline-derived CDR1 and CDR2 are DFQATT and SNEGSKA (reference sequence). Here the CDR3 reads CSVPLRGERGIQYF. DNA for the CDR3: TGCAGTGTTCCCTTGAGGGGGGAAAGGGGCATTCAGTACTTC.

In its sample, this clonotype was seen many times. DNA of the CDR3: TGCAGCGTTGAAGATGGTCAGGCCACAGATACGCAGTATTTT. Its protein product is CSVEDGQATDTQYF. The rearrangement joins TRBV29-1 to TRBJ2-3; D is undetermined. With 0 bases removed from V and 2 bases from J, the gap between germline ends came to 9 bases. This CDR3 has 14 amino acids. Germline CDR1 is SQVTM and CDR2 is ANQGSEA.

In its sample, this clonotype was seen many times. The J gene is TRBJ2-1, the V gene TRBV20-1; 11 bases agree with TRBD2. This CDR3 spans 18 amino acids. V lost 1 base to trimming and J lost 7 bases; unmatched junction nucleotides: 15. From germline, CDR1 is DFQATT and CDR2 SNEGSKA (reference sequence). CDR3 amino acids: CSARGLLPIAGGKNEQFF. The CDR3 DNA is TGCAGTGCTAGAGGGCTTTTGCCTATAGCGGGGGGGAAGAATGAGCAGTTCTTC.

The chain links TRBV20-1 to TRBJ1-1; TRBD1 matches 8 bases. The CDR3 has 15 amino acids. V was clipped by 3 bases and J by 2 bases; unmatched bases: 8. Per germline, CDR1 DFQATT and CDR2 SNEGSKA (reference sequence). The CDR3 nucleotides read TGCAGTGCTAGCGGGGGCCCAGGGGGCAACACTGAAGCTTTCTTT. It encodes CSASGGPGGNTEAFF.

This clonotype has ten or more counts. V and J are TRBV27 and TRBJ2-3; 7 bases are a match to TRBD1. J gave up 2 bases and V 6 bases, and 8 bases lay outside the gene matches. Germline-derived CDR1 and CDR2 are MNHEY and SMNVEV (reference sequence). This CDR3 contains 15 residues. The CDR3 sequence: CASSPRQGTTDTQYF. Written as DNA, the CDR3 is TGTGCCAGCAGCCCTCGACAGGGAACCACAGATACGCAGTATTTT.

CDR3 nucleotides: TGTGCCAGCGGGGTAGCGGGGCCTTACGTGGAGACCCAGTACTTC. It codes for CASGVAGPYVETQYF. The rearrangement uses TRBV12-3 or TRBV12-4 and TRBJ2-5, with 8 bases identical to TRBD2. The trim removed 8 bases at V and 5 bases at J, leaving 13 bases unmatched. There are 15 residues in the CDR3.

The chain has TRBV20-1 and TRBJ2-1, with a weak D call TRBD1 (6 bases). The CDR3 has 14 residues. The germline CDR1 and CDR2 sequences are DFQATT and SNEGSKA (reference sequence). V dropped 6 bases and J dropped 8 bases, with 20 bases sitting between them. CDR3 sequence: CSAPATGLPDEQFF. The CDR3 nucleotides read TGCAGTGCCCCTGCGACAGGCCTGCCAGATGAGCAGTTCTTC.

This chain uses TRBV5-1 with TRBJ1-6; D unclear. CDR3 length: 15 amino acids. The germline V and J ends were trimmed by 1 base and 9 bases, with 14 bases remaining between them. Germline CDR1 and CDR2: SGHRS and YFSETQ. The CDR3 reads CASSLTQANISPLHF. The CDR3 DNA follows: TGCGCCAGCAGCTTGACCCAGGCTAACATTTCACCCCTCCACTTT. The variable domain in full, with the rest retrieved from reference TRBV5-1 and TRBJ1-6, is KAGVTQTPRYLIKTRGQQVTLSCSPISGHRSVSWYQQTPGQGLQFLFEYFSETQRNKGNFPGRFSGRQFSNSRSEMNVSTLELGDSALYLCASSLTQANISPLHFGNGTRLTVT.

This clonotype was detected only a few times. V and J are TRBV15 and TRBJ1-5, with TRBD1 identical over 8 bases. CDR1 LNHNV and CDR2 YYDKDF come from the germline V gene (reference sequence). J gave up 4 bases and V 3 bases, and 5 bases lay outside the gene matches. The CDR3 spans 15 residues. The CDR3 is CATSSRDRKNQPQHF. In DNA, the CDR3 is TGTGCCACCAGCAGCCGGGACAGGAAAAATCAGCCCCAGCATTTT. The entire variable domain, with the rest obtained from reference TRBV15 and TRBJ1-5, is as follows: DAMVIQNPRYQVTQFGKPVTLSCSQTLNHNVMYWYQQKSSQAPKLLFHYYDKDFNNEADTPDNFQSRRPNTSFCFLDIRSPGLGDTAMYLCATSSRDRKNQPQHFGDGTRLSIL.